Listed here are 14 T cell receptor beta chains from one sample, sequenced in a study of T cells after yellow fever vaccination. A single record per CDR3 protein comes from TCRdb applying MiXCR to the 5' RACE reads. Of hundreds of thousands of distinct CDR3 sequences in the sample, roughly 12% were seen once. The sample in question was PBMCs, obtained on the day of the first yellow fever vaccination. The receptors were sampled from a man aged 18-30 years who received the YFV17D yellow fever vaccine.

J is TRBJ1-1 and V is TRBV24-1; D is unclear. The V end lost 9 bases, the J end lost 1 base, and 14 bases lay between the germline ends. CDR3 length equals 14 residues. From germline, CDR1 is KGHDR and CDR2 SFDVKD. Here the CDR3 reads CATSLQHTNTEAFF. CDR3 sequence (DNA): TGTGCCACCTCCCTCCAGCACACGAACACTGAAGCTTTCTTT.

As DNA, the CDR3 is TGCGCCAGCAGCCCGAATCTGGGTTATGGCTACACCTTC. This encodes CASSPNLGYGYTF. The gene calls are TRBV4-1 and TRBJ1-2, with D uncertain. The ends were cut back, 4 bases at V and 5 bases at J, with 11 bases in the middle. CDR1 and CDR2 from the germline V gene are MGHRA and YSYEKL. The CDR3 covers 13 residues.

This clonotype occurred a few times. The genes are TRBV6-1 and TRBJ1-5; D perhaps matches TRBD1 (5 bases). V lost 6 bases and J lost 5, with 23 bases in between. The CDR3 loop spans 17 amino acids. Germline V gene lookup returns CDR1 MNHNS and CDR2 SASEGT. The CDR3 nucleotides are TGTGCCAGCAGCGAAATACCCAGGGTAAGGAAGTATCAGCCCCAGCATTTT. Amino acids: CASSEIPRVRKYQPQHF.

This clonotype occurred a few times. This chain links TRBV5-1 with TRBJ2-1; possibly TRBD1 or TRBD2 for D (5 bases each). This CDR3 comprises 15 residues. V was trimmed by 2 bases and J by 0 bases, leaving 9 bases between them. Germline V lookup: CDR1 SGHRS, CDR2 YFSETQ. The CDR3 DNA reads TGCGCCAGCAGCTTTGGGGACGGCTCCTACAATGAGCAGTTCTTC. Protein sequence: CASSFGDGSYNEQFF.

Ten or more counts support this clonotype. The rearrangement links TRBV12-3 or TRBV12-4 to TRBJ1-1; no clear D. The CDR3 is 15 residues long. Trimming shortened V by 5 bases and J by 0 bases, and 13 bases separated the two germline ends. This chain's CDR3 is CASSPGLIMNTEAFF. Written as DNA, the CDR3 is TGTGCCAGCAGTCCTGGCCTAATCATGAACACTGAAGCTTTCTTT.

This clonotype came up a few times. The chain is built from TRBV5-1 and TRBJ2-2; 9 bases agree with TRBD1. This CDR3 is built from 14 residues. The germline CDR1 and CDR2 sequences are SGHRS and YFSETQ. V was clipped by 7 bases and J by 2 bases; unmatched bases: 3. The CDR3 DNA reads TGCGCCAGCTCGACAGGGGGTAACACCGGGGAGCTGTTTTTT. Translation gives CASSTGGNTGELFF.

V gene TRBV20-1 combines with J gene TRBJ2-5, with D possibly being TRBD2 (5 bases). The CDR3 runs 14 residues. V was clipped by 2 bases and J by 8 bases, with 18 bases between them. Germline lookup yields CDR1 DFQATT and CDR2 SNEGSKA (reference sequence). The CDR3 DNA follows: TGCAGTGCTAGACGTGGGTCGGCCCGGGAAACCCAGTACTTC. This encodes CSARRGSARETQYF.

J is TRBJ2-7 and V is TRBV21-1. TRBV21-1 is a documented pseudogene. This CDR3 has 13 amino acids. CDR3 nucleotides: TGTGCCAGCAGCATCGAGGGCTCCTACGAGCAGTACGTC. Protein product: CASSIEGSYEQYV.

There are a few counts of this clonotype. This chain joins TRBV12-3 or TRBV12-4 and TRBJ2-2; 11 bases align to TRBD1. J was trimmed by 3 bases and V by 1 base; bases with no gene match: 4. The CDR3 contains 17 residues. The CDR3 DNA reads as TGTGCCAGCAGTTTAGGGGACAGGGGGATCTACACCGGGGAGCTGTTTTTT. The encoded protein is CASSLGDRGIYTGELFF.

The chain links TRBV25-1 to TRBJ1-2, with D tentatively TRBD1 (5 bases). V was cut by 4 bases and J by 5 bases, with 17 bases left in between. This CDR3 is 15 amino acids long. CDR1 is MGHDK and CDR2 is SYGVNS in the germline V gene. The CDR3 coding sequence is TGTGCCAGCAGTGGGGGGTCGTCTGGGAAATATGGCTACACCTTC. Protein product: CASSGGSSGKYGYTF.

The CDR3 DNA reads as TGTGCCAGCAGCTATCAGACAGGGCCGAAGACCCAGTACTTC. As protein: CASSYQTGPKTQYF. The V and J genes are TRBV5-4 and TRBJ2-5, with 7 positions matching TRBD1. There are 14 residues in the CDR3. Germline V gives CDR1 SGHNT, CDR2 YYREEE (reference sequence). The V segment lost 3 bases and the J segment 6 bases; nucleotides outside the gene matches: 8. Using reference TRBV5-4 and TRBJ2-5 for the parts outside the CDR3, the full variable domain is ETGVTQSPTHLIKTRGQQVTLRCSSQSGHNTVSWYQQALGQGPQFIFQYYREEENGRGNFPPRFSGLQFPNYSSELNVNALELDDSALYLCASSYQTGPKTQYFGPGTRLLVL.

J is TRBJ2-5 and V is TRBV5-4; maybe TRBD1 (5 bases). The CDR3 length is 12 residues. The germline gives CDR1 SGHNT, CDR2 YYREEE (reference sequence). V lost 3 bases, J lost 3 bases, and 6 bases lay in between. The CDR3 is CASSSREETQYF. The CDR3 region has the DNA TGTGCCAGCAGCTCCAGGGAAGAGACCCAGTACTTC.

This clonotype was seen more than once but under ten times. CDR3 in amino acids: CASSPGDRPGIKLFF. CDR3 coding DNA: TGTGCCAGCAGCCCGGGGGACAGGCCGGGTATCAAACTGTTTTTT. The chain couples TRBV12-3 or TRBV12-4 to TRBJ1-4; 8 bases fit TRBD1. Losses at the gene ends were 6 bases for V and 11 bases for J; bases not matched to a gene: 14. This CDR3 is built from 15 residues.

J is TRBJ2-3 and V is TRBV21-1; TRBD1, the table's D call, was not compared with the DNA. TRBV21-1 is labeled a pseudogene. The CDR3 is made up of 18 amino acids. The CDR3 bases are TGTGCCAGCAGCAGAGGGTTTTCGGGGAGCCCTAGCACAGATACGCAGAATTTT. This encodes CASSRGFSGSPSTDTQNF.